This T cell receptor (beta chain) comes out of a study of T cells after yellow fever vaccination. Per the germline V gene, CDR1 is GTSNPN and CDR2 is SVGIG (reference sequence). The ends were cut back, 2 bases at V and 4 bases at J, with 20 bases in the middle. This CDR3 is built from 16 residues. TCRdb reprocessed the 5' RACE reads via MiXCR and lists one record per CDR3 protein. This sample yields 450,000 to 600,000 distinct CDR3 sequences, of which approximately 15% are seen a single time; over 13% belongs to the top ten. This clonotype was obtained from a man in his thirties or forties who received the YFV17D yellow fever vaccine. The source material was PBMCs, sampled on the day of the yellow fever booster vaccination. The chain has TRBV30 and TRBJ1-1; D call uncertain. Here the CDR3 reads CAWSFYIIMEGTEAFF. The CDR3 DNA is TGTGCCTGGAGTTTTTATATTATCATGGAGGGCACTGAAGCTTTCTTT. The whole variable domain, remainder taken from reference TRBV30 and TRBJ1-1, is SQTIHQWPATLVQPVGSPLSLECTVEGTSNPNLYWYRQAAGRGLQLLFYSVGIGQISSEVPQNLSASRPQDRQFILSSKKLLLSDSGFYLCAWSFYIIMEGTEAFFGQGTRLTVV.